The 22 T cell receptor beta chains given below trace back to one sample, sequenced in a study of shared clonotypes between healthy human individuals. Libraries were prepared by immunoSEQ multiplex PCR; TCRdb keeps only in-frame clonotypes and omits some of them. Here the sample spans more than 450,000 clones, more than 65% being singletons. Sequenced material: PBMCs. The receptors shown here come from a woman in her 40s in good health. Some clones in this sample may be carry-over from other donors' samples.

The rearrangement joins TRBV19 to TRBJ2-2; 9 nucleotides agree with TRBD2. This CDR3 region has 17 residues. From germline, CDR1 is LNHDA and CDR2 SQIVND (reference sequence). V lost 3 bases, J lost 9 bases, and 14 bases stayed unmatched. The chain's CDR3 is CASSIQLAGGPNRELFF. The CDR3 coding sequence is TGTGCCAGTAGTATCCAGCTGGCGGGAGGGCCTAATAGGGAGCTGTTTTTT.

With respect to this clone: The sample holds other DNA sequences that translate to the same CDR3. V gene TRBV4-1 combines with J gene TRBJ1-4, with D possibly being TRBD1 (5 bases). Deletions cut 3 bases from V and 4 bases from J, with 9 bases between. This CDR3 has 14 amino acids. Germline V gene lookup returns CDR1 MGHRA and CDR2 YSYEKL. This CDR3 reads CASSQGPFNEKLFF. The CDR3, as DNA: TGCGCCAGCAGCCAGGGGCCGTTTAATGAAAAACTGTTTTTT.

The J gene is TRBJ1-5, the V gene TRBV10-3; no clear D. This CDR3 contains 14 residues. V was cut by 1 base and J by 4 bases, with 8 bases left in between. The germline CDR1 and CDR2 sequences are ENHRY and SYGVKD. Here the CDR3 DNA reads TGTGCCATCAGTGAGTTTCAGGCAAATCAGCCCCAGCATTTT. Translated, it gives CAISEFQANQPQHF.

The DNA for the CDR3 is TGTGCCAGCAGCGTACTCCTAGCGGGAGGGGCCGGGGAGCTGTTTTTT. This translates into CASSVLLAGGAGELFF. This chain connects TRBV5-5 to TRBJ2-2; 12 nucleotides line up with TRBD2. Per the germline V gene, CDR1 is SGHKS and CDR2 is YYEKEE (reference sequence). The CDR3 length is 16 residues. V lost 4 bases to trimming and J lost 6 bases; unmatched junction nucleotides: 7.

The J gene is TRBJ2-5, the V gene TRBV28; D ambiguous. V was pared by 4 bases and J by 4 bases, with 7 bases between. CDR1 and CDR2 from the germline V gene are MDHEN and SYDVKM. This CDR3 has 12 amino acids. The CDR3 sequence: CASSYAPETQYF. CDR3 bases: TGTGCCAGCAGTTACGCCCCAGAGACCCAGTACTTC.

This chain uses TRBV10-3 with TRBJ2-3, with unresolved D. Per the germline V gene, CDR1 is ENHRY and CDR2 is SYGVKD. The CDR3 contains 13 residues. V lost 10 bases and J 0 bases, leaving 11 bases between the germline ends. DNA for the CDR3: TGTGCCACCACTCTGACCAGCACAGATACGCAGTATTTT. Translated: CATTLTSTDTQYF.

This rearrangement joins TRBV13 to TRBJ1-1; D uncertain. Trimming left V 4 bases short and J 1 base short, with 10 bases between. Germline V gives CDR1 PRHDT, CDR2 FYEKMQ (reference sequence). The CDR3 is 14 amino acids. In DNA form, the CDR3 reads TGTGCCAGCAGCTCCCTGTGGGGGAACACTGAAGCTTTCTTT. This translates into CASSSLWGNTEAFF.

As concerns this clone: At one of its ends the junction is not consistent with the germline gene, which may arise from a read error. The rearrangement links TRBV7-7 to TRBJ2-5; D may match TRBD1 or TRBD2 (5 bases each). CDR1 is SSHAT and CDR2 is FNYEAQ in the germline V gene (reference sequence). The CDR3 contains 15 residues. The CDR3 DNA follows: TGTGCTAGCAGCCCGCATGGGGGTGCGGAGAAGACCCAGTACTTC. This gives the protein CASSPHGGAEKTQYF.

The CDR3 sequence is CAISEYFSGPYEQYF. In DNA, the CDR3 is TGTGCCATCAGTGAGTATTTCAGCGGACCCTACGAGCAGTACTTC. The chain joins TRBV10-3 to TRBJ2-7; TRBD2 might be the D (5 bases). CDR1 is ENHRY and CDR2 is SYGVKD in the germline V gene. The germline V and J ends were trimmed by 1 base and 2 bases, with 12 bases remaining between them. The CDR3 spans 15 residues.

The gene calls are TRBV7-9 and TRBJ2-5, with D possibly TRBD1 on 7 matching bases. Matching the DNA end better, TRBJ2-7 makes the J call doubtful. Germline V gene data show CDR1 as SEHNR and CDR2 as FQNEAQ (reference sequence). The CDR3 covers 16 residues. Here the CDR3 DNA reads TGTGCCAGCAGCCCGGGAGACAGGGAATGGGACTACGAGCAGTACTTC. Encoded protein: CASSPGDREWDYEQYF.

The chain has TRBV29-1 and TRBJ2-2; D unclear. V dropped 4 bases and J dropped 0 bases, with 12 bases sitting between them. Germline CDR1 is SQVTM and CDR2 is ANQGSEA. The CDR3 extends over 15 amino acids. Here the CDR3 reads CSVGTGSSNTGELFF. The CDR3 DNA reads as TGCAGCGTTGGTACTGGTTCCTCGAACACCGGGGAGCTGTTTTTT.

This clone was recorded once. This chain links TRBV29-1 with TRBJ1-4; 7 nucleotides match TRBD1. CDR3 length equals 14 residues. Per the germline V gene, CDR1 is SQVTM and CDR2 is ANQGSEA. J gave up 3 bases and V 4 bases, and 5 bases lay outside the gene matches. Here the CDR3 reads CSVGGGQPNEKLFF. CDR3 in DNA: TGCAGCGTTGGTGGGGGACAGCCTAATGAAAAACTGTTTTTT.

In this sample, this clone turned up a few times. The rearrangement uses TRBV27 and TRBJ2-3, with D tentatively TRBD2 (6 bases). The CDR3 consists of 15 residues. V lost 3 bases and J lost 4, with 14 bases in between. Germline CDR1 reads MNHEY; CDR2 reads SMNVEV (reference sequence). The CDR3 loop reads CASSFQAGRSDTQYF. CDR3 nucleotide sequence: TGTGCCAGCAGTTTTCAGGCGGGACGGTCAGATACGCAGTATTTT.

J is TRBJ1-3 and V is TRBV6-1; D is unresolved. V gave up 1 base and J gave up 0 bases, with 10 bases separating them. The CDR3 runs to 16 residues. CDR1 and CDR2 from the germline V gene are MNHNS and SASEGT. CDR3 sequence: CASSEGVGVSGNTIYF. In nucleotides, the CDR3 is TGTGCCAGCAGTGAAGGGGTGGGAGTCTCTGGAAACACCATATATTTT.

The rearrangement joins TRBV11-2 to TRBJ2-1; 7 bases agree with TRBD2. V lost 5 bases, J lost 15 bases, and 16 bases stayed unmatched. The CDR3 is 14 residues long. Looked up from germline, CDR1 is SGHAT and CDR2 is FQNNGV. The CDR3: CASSESPAGERSFF. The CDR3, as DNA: TGTGCCAGCAGCGAAAGCCCGGCGGGAGAAAGGTCGTTCTTC.

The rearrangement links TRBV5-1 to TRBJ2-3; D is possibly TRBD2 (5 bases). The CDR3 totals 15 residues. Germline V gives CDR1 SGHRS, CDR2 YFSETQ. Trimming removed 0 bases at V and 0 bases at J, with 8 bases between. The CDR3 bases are TGCGCCAGCAGCTTGGGTAGCGCGAGCACAGATACGCAGTATTTT. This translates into CASSLGSASTDTQYF.

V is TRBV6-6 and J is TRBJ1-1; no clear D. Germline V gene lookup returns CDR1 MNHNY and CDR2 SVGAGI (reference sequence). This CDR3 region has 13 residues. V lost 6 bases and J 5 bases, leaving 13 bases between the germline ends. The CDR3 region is CASRGKGWTEAFF. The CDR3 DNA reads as TGTGCCAGCAGGGGGAAAGGGTGGACTGAAGCTTTCTTT.

CDR3 region: CSGTANNEQFF. The CDR3, as DNA: TGCAGCGGGACAGCAAACAATGAGCAGTTCTTC. The rearrangement joins TRBV20-1 to TRBJ2-1, with 7 bases identical to TRBD1. CDR3 length: 11 residues. Germline values: CDR1 DFQATT, CDR2 SNEGSKA (reference sequence).

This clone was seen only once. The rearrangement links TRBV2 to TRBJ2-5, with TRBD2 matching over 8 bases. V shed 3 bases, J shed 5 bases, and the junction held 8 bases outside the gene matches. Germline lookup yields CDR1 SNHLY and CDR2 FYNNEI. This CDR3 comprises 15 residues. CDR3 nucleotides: TGTGCCAGCAGTGATGAAGCGGGAGTCGTGGAGACCCAGTACTTC. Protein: CASSDEAGVVETQYF.

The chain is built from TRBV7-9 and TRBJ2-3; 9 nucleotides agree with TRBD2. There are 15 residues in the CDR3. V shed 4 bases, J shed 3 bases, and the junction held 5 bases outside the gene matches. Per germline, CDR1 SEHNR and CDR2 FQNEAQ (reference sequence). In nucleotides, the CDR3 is TGTGCCAGCAGCTCCTGGACTAGCGAGACAGATACGCAGTATTTT. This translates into CASSSWTSETDTQYF.

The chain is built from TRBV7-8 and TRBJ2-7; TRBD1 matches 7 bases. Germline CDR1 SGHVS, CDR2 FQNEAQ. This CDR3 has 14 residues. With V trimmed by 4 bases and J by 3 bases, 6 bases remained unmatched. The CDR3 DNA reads TGTGCCAGCAGCTCCGACAGGGTGGGCTACGAGCAGTACTTC. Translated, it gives CASSSDRVGYEQYF.

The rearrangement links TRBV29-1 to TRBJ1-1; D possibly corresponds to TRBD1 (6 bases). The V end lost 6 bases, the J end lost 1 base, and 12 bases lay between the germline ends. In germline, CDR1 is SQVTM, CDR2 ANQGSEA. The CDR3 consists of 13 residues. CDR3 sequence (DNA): TGCAGCGTCCTTGGACAGCCGAACACTGAAGCTTTCTTT. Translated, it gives CSVLGQPNTEAFF.